The present T cell receptor beta chain was sequenced within a study of blood T cell repertoires in COVID-19. Study background: Spain, Italy and the United States supplied samples that represented acute and convalescent COVID-19. Nucleic acid was either cDNA or gDNA, and it came from T cells, B-cell-depleted T cells, or PBMCs.

Per the original data handling: Reference gene primers were amplified, and this amplification served to estimate nucleated cell counts. The assay was immunoSEQ multiplex PCR, and TCRdb's table has in-frame clones only and misses some. V and J calls and clone size come straight from that table; D and trimming were deduced from the DNA. The sample has some 240,000 clones, roughly 88% seen once. With 1 base clipped from V and 5 bases from J, the junction kept 6 bases outside the gene matches. The CDR3 is 15 amino acids. Germline V gene sequence: CDR1 SGHAT, CDR2 FQNNGV. This TCR was recovered from a man between 45 and 60 years old with active or convalescent COVID-19. The rearrangement links TRBV11-2 to TRBJ2-5, with 8 nucleotides matching TRBD1. Sample: peripheral blood. CDR3 in amino acids: CASSLGTGGYETQYF. The CDR3 DNA sequence: TGTGCCAGCAGCTTAGGAACAGGGGGTTATGAGACCCAGTACTTC.